The clone carrying this TCR beta chain has a handful of counts. RNA transcripts served as template for amplifying TCR beta CDR3 sequences. HTBI-primed first-round RT-PCR preceded second-round multiplex PCR. TCRdb reprocessed the multiplex PCR reads with MiXCR, giving one entry per CDR3 protein. Among approximately 700,000 distinct CDR3 sequences listed, roughly two fifths were seen once. This sample stems from a study of Graves' ophthalmopathy and Graves' hyperthyroidism. The CDR3 is made up of 13 amino acids. The junction had 5 bases not matched to a gene; V was cut back by 5 bases and J by 4 bases. Germline lookup yields CDR1 SGHAT and CDR2 FQNNGV.

The genes are TRBV11-2 and TRBJ2-7; 7 bases line up with TRBD1. The origin of this receptor is an adult man with Graves' ophthalmopathy. Sequencing used peripheral blood. Written as DNA, the CDR3 is TGTGCCAGCAGCCGGACAGGCTTATACGAGCAGTACTTC. As protein: CASSRTGLYEQYF.